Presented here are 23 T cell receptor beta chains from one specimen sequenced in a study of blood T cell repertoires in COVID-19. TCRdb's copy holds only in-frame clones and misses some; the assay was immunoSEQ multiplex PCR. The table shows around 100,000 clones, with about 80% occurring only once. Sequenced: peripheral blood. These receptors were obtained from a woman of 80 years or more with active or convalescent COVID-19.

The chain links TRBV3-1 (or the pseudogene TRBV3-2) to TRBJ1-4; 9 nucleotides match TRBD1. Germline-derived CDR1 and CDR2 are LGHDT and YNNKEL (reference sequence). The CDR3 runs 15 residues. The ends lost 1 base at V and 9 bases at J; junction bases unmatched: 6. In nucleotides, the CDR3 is TGTGCCAGCAGCCAAGGGCGGGGACAGGGCCAAAAACTGTTTTTT. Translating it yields CASSQGRGQGQKLFF.

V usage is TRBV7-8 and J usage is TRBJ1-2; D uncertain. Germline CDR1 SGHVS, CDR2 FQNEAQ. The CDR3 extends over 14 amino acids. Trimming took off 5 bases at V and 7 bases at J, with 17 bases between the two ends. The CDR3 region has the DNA TGTGCCAGCAGCCCCCAGAACAGACATAGTGGCTACACCTTC. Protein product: CASSPQNRHSGYTF.

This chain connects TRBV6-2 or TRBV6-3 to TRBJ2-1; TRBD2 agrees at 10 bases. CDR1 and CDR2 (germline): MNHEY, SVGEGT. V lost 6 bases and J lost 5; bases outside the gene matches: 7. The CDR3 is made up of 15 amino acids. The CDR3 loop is CASSLSGRDDNEQFF. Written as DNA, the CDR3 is TGTGCCAGCAGCCTAAGCGGGAGGGACGACAATGAGCAGTTCTTC.

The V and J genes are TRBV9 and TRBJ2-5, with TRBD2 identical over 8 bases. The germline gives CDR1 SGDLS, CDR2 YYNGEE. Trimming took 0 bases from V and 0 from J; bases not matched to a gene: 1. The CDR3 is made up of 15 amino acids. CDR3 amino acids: CASSVAGGNQETQYF. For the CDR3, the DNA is TGTGCCAGCAGCGTAGCGGGAGGGAACCAAGAGACCCAGTACTTC.

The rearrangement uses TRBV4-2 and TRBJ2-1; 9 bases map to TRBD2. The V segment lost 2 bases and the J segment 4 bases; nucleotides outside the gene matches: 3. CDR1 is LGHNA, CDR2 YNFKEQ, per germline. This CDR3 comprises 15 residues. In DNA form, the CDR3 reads TGTGCCAGCAGCCAAAGGCTAGCGGGATACAATGAGCAGTTCTTC. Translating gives CASSQRLAGYNEQFF.

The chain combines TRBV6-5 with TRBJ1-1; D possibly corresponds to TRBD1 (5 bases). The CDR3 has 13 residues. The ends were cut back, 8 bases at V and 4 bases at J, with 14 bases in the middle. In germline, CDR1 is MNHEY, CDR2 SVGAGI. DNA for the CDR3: TGTGCCAGCTCTTCAGGGCTGAGCACTGAAGCTTTCTTT. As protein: CASSSGLSTEAFF.

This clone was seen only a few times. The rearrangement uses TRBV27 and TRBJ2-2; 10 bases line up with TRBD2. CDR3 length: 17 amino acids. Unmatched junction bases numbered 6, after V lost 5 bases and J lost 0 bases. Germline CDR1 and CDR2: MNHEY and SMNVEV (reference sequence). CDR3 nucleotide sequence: TGTGCCAGCAGTCCAATTAGCGGGAGGACGAACACCGGGGAGCTGTTTTTT. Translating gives CASSPISGRTNTGELFF.

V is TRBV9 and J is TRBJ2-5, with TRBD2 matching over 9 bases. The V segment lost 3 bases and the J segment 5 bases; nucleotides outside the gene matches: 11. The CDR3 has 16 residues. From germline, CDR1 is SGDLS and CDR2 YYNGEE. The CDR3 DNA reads TGTGCCAGCAGCGCTACGAGCGGGGGGCCGTGGGAGACCCAGTACTTC. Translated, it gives CASSATSGGPWETQYF.

The CDR3 DNA reads TGTGCCAGTAGTACCCCGGGAAGACTTTACAATGAGCAGTTCTTC. Protein sequence: CASSTPGRLYNEQFF. This chain joins TRBV19 and TRBJ2-1; weak D call: TRBD2 (5 bases). Germline V gene sequence: CDR1 LNHDA, CDR2 SQIVND (reference sequence). The V and J ends lost 4 bases and 4 bases respectively, with 14 bases between them. This CDR3 has 15 residues.

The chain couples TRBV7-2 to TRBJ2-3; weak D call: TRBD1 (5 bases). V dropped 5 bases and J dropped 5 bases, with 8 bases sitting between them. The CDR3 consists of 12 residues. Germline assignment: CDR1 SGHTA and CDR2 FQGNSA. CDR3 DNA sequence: TGTGCCAGCAGCACCCAGGGAGATACGCAGTATTTT. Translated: CASSTQGDTQYF. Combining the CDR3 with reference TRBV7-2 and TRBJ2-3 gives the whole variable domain GAGVSQSPSNKVTEKGKDVELRCDPISGHTALYWYRQSLGQGLEFLIYFQGNSAPDKSGLPSDRFSAERTGGSVSTLTIQRTQQEDSAVYLCASSTQGDTQYFGPGTRLTVL.

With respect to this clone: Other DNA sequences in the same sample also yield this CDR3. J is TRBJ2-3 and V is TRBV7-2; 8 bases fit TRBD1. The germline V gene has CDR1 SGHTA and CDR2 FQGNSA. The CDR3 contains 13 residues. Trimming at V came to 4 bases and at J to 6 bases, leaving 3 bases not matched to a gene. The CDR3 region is CASSSRTGDTQYF. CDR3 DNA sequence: TGTGCCAGCAGCTCTCGGACAGGGGATACGCAGTATTTT.

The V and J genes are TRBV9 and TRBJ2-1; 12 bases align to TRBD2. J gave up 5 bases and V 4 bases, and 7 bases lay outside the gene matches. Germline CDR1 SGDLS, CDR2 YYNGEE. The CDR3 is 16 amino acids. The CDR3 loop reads CASSPSSGRGDNEQFF. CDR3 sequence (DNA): TGTGCCAGCAGCCCTTCTAGCGGGAGGGGGGACAATGAGCAGTTCTTC. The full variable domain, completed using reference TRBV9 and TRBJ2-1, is DSGVTQTPKHLITATGQRVTLRCSPRSGDLSVYWYQQSLDQGLQFLIQYYNGEERAKGNILERFSAQQFPDLHSELNLSSLELGDSALYFCASSPSSGRGDNEQFFGPGTRLTVL.

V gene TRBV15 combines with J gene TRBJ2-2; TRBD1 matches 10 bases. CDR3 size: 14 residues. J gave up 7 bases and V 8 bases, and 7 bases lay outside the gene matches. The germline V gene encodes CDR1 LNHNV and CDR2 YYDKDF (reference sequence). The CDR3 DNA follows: TGTGCCACCCGGGAGACAGGGGGCCACGGGGAGCTGTTTTTT. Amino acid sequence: CATRETGGHGELFF.

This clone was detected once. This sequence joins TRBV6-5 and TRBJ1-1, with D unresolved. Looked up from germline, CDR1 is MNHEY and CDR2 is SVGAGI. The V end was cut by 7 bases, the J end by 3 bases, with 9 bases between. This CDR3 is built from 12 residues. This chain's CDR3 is CASIGRDTEAFF. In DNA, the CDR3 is TGTGCCAGCATTGGGCGGGACACTGAAGCTTTCTTT.

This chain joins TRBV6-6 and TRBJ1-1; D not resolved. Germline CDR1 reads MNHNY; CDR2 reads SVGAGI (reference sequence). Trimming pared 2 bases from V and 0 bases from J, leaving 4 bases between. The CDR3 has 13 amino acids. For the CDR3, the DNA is TGTGCCAGCAGTTACCAGGTGAACACTGAAGCTTTCTTT. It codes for CASSYQVNTEAFF.

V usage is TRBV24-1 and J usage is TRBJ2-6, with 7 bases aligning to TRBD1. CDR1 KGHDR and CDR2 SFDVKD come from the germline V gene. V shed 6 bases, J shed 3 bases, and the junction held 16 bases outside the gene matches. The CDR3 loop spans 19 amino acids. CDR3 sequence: CATSTAPRQGVSGANVLTF. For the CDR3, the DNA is TGTGCCACCAGTACTGCCCCTAGACAGGGCGTGAGTGGGGCCAACGTCCTGACTTTC.

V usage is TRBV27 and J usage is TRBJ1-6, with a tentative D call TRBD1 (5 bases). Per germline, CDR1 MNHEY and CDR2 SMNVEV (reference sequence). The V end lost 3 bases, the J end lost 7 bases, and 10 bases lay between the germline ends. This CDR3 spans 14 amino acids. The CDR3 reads CASSFRRENSPLHF. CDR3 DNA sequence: TGTGCCAGCAGTTTCCGCAGGGAAAATTCACCCCTCCACTTT.

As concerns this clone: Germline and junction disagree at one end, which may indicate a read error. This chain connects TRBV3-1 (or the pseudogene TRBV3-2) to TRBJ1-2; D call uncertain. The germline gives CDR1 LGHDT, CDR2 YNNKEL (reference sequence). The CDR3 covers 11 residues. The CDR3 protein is CASSQAWAPHF. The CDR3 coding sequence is TGTGCCAGCAGCCAAGCTTGGGCTCCCCACTTC.

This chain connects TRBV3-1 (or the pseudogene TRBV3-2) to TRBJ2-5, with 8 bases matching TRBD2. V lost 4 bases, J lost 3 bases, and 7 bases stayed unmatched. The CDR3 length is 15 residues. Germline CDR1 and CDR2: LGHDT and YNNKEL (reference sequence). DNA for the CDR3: TGTGCCAGCAGCCTTGGATCGGGAGGGGAAGAGACCCAGTACTTC. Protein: CASSLGSGGEETQYF.

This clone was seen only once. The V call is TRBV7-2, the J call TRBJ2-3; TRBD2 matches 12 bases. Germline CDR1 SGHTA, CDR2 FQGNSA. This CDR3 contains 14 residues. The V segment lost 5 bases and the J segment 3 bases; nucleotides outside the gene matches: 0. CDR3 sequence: CASSTSGGTDTQYF. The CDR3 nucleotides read TGTGCCAGCAGCACTAGCGGGGGGACAGATACGCAGTATTTT.

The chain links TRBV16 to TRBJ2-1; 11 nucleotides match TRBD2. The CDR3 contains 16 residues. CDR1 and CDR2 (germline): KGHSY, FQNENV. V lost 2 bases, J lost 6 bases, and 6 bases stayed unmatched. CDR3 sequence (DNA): TGTGCCAGCAGCCAAAAGACTAGCGGGATCTTCAATGAGCAGTTCTTC. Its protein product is CASSQKTSGIFNEQFF.

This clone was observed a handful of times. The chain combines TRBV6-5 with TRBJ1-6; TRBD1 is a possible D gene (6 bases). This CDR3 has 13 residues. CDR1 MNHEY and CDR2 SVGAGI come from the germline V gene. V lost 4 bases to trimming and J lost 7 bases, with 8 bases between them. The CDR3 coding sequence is TGTGCCAGCAGTTCAGGGGAGAATTCACCCCTCCACTTT. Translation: CASSSGENSPLHF.

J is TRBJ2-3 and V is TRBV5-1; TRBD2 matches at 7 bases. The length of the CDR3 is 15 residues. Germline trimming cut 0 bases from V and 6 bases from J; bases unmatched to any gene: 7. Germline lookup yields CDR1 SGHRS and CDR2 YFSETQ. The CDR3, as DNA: TGCGCCAGCAGCTTGGGAACGGGGGGAATCGATACGCAGTATTTT. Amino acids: CASSLGTGGIDTQYF.